Below are 6 T cell receptor beta chains sequenced from a single sample in a study of OX40 agonist ivuxolimab in advanced cancers. The repertoire was sequenced with immunoSEQ multiplex PCR; TCRdb's copy has only in-frame clones and lacks some. The profile shows over 150,000 clones, 90% to 95% of them singletons. The material sequenced was CD4+ or CD8+ T cells sorted from blood, taken in a trial of the OX40 agonist ivuxolimab. All receptors come from an adult with an advanced solid tumor such as melanoma, head and neck, liver or kidney cancer.

The chain links TRBV25-1 to TRBJ2-5; no reliable D call. The V end was cut by 5 bases, the J end by 1 base, with 14 bases between. The CDR3 runs 15 residues. Per germline, CDR1 MGHDK and CDR2 SYGVNS. CDR3 residues: CASSPLDGFQETQYF. The CDR3 coding sequence is TGTGCCAGCAGTCCCCTGGATGGGTTCCAAGAGACCCAGTACTTC.

The chain uses TRBV5-5 and TRBJ1-2; TRBD1 aligns across 9 bases. CDR1 SGHKS and CDR2 YYEKEE come from the germline V gene (reference sequence). The CDR3 has 15 amino acids. The junction had 6 bases not matched to a gene; V was cut back by 0 bases and J by 6 bases. The CDR3 here is CASSLAGQGHDGYTF. The CDR3 DNA sequence: TGTGCCAGCAGCTTGGCGGGACAGGGTCACGATGGCTACACCTTC. The whole variable domain, filled in from reference TRBV5-5 and TRBJ1-2, reads DAGVTQSPTHLIKTRGQQVTLRCSPISGHKSVSWYQQVLGQGPQFIFQYYEKEERGRGNFPDRFSARQFPNYSSELNVNALLLGDSALYLCASSLAGQGHDGYTFGSGTRLTVV.

This clone was counted a single time. This chain connects TRBV7-2 to TRBJ2-2, with D unresolved. Germline V lookup: CDR1 SGHTA, CDR2 FQGNSA. CDR3 length equals 13 residues. V lost 3 bases, J lost 5 bases, and 7 bases lay in between. The CDR3 DNA reads as TGTGCCAGCAGCTTTCGGCAAACCGGGGAGCTGTTTTTT. As protein: CASSFRQTGELFF. Combining the CDR3 with reference TRBV7-2 and TRBJ2-2 gives the whole variable domain GAGVSQSPSNKVTEKGKDVELRCDPISGHTALYWYRQSLGQGLEFLIYFQGNSAPDKSGLPSDRFSAERTGGSVSTLTIQRTQQEDSAVYLCASSFRQTGELFFGEGSRLTVL.

The chain uses TRBV7-2 and TRBJ2-7; D uncertain. The V end was cut by 3 bases, the J end by 0 bases, with 12 bases between. The CDR3 runs to 15 residues. Germline V lookup: CDR1 SGHTA, CDR2 FQGNSA. The CDR3, as DNA: TGTGCCAGCAGCTTGAATTGGGTAGGCTCCTACGAGCAGTACTTC. Translating it yields CASSLNWVGSYEQYF. The whole variable domain, filled in from reference TRBV7-2 and TRBJ2-7, reads GAGVSQSPSNKVTEKGKDVELRCDPISGHTALYWYRQSLGQGLEFLIYFQGNSAPDKSGLPSDRFSAERTGGSVSTLTIQRTQQEDSAVYLCASSLNWVGSYEQYFGPGTRLTVT.

The chain carries TRBV5-4 and TRBJ2-3; D perhaps matches TRBD2 (6 bases). Germline values: CDR1 SGHNT, CDR2 YYREEE (reference sequence). Trimming took off 4 bases at V and 3 bases at J, with 12 bases between the two ends. The CDR3 totals 14 residues. DNA for the CDR3: TGTGCCAGCAGCCCCGGGAGAGGAACAGATACGCAGTATTTT. Residues: CASSPGRGTDTQYF.

The chain links TRBV27 to TRBJ2-1; TRBD2 agrees at 8 bases. Trimming took 6 bases from V and 4 from J; bases not matched to a gene: 11. This CDR3 has 16 residues. The V gene's germline CDR1 is MNHEY and CDR2 SMNVEV (reference sequence). CDR3 protein: CASRPERGRRYNEQFF. The CDR3 nucleotides are TGTGCCAGCAGGCCAGAGCGGGGGCGTCGGTACAATGAGCAGTTCTTC.